This TCR beta chain stems from a study of OX40 agonist ivuxolimab in advanced cancers. As regards this clone: Its target is not known.

Study results and limitations: Relative to CD4+, CD8+ T cells held more expanded clones on average.

Libraries were prepared by immunoSEQ multiplex PCR; TCRdb keeps only in-frame clonotypes and omits some of them. The sample includes 75,000 to 90,000 clones, more than 70% of them seen just once. The sequencing used CD4+ or CD8+ T cells sorted from blood, collected in a trial of the OX40 agonist ivuxolimab. The sequence was obtained from an adult with an advanced solid tumor such as melanoma, head and neck, liver or kidney cancer.

Here the CDR3 reads CASSSRVRSSSYNEQFF. CDR3 sequence (DNA): TGTGCCAGCAGTTCACGGGTCCGATCTAGCTCCTACAATGAGCAGTTCTTC. The chain links TRBV28 to TRBJ2-1; D unclear. The CDR3 has 17 amino acids. Germline V gives CDR1 MDHEN, CDR2 SYDVKM. V dropped 4 bases and J dropped 0 bases, with 16 bases sitting between them.